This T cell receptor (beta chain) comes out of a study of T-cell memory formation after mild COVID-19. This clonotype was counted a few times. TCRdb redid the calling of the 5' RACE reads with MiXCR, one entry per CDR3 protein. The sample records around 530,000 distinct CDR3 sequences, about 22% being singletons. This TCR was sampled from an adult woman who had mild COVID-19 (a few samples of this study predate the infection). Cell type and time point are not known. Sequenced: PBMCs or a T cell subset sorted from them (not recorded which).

The CDR3 nucleotides are TGTGCCAGCAGTTACGGCCAGGACTGGCTAGGGCACTACACAGATACGCAGTATTTT. Translated: CASSYGQDWLGHYTDTQYF. The rearrangement uses TRBV6-5 and TRBJ2-3; TRBD2 might be the D (5 bases). Trimming pared 2 bases from V and 2 bases from J, leaving 23 bases between. CDR3 size: 19 residues. Germline CDR1 and CDR2: MNHEY and SVGAGI.